The present entry profiles one TCR beta chain with its context. This sample is part of a study of blood T cell repertoires in COVID-19. Study overall: The samples span acute and convalescent COVID-19 from the United States, Italy and Spain.

Authors' data handling: Reference gene primer amplification gave estimated nucleated cell counts. TCRdb's table, derived via immunoSEQ multiplex PCR, lists solely in-frame clones and lacks some. Clonal size and the V and J genes are those of that table, whereas D and trimming came from the DNA. The sample shows about 260,000 clones, roughly 83% of them seen only once. The germline V gene has CDR1 KGHDR and CDR2 SFDVKD. Trimming stripped 4 bases from V and 2 bases from J, with 12 bases between. The CDR3 runs to 15 residues. Researchers sorted participants into cohorts using their self-reported clinical history.

The sequence was collected from a woman between 45 and 65 years old who had recovered from COVID-19. The sample comprised PBMCs or T cells enriched from blood (not recorded which). The J gene is TRBJ2-3, the V gene TRBV24-1, with D perhaps matching TRBD2 (5 bases). The CDR3 sequence: CATSEGAGHTDTQYF. The CDR3 DNA sequence: TGTGCCACCAGTGAGGGTGCGGGTCACACAGATACGCAGTATTTT.